The 12 T cell receptor beta chains reported below all come from one sample, sequenced in a study of cytomegalovirus exposure and HLA in healthy donors. The PCR ran on 60 Vbeta and 13 Jbeta primers. Assay used: immunoSEQ multiplex PCR; TCRdb lists only in-frame clones, some missing. The table shows 95,000 to 150,000 clones, with roughly 78% occurring only once. What was sequenced was PBMCs. These receptors originate from a man in his thirties or forties in good health and CMV-seronegative.

This clone was seen a single time. The rearrangement uses TRBV5-1 and TRBJ2-7; D uncertain. Germline V gene data show CDR1 as SGHRS and CDR2 as YFSETQ. The CDR3 is 11 residues long. V lost 4 bases and J lost 6, with 8 bases in between. The CDR3 DNA follows: TGCGCCAGCAGCGACATCGGCGAGCAGTACTTC. Residues: CASSDIGEQYF.

Only a few counts were recorded for this clone. V and J are TRBV6-5 and TRBJ1-1; D possibly corresponds to TRBD1 (5 bases). Looked up from germline, CDR1 is MNHEY and CDR2 is SVGAGI. This CDR3 is built from 15 residues. The germline V and J ends were trimmed by 4 bases and 2 bases, with 14 bases remaining between them. The CDR3 loop is CASSFSYDSNTEAFF. The CDR3 DNA sequence: TGTGCCAGCAGTTTCTCATACGACAGCAACACTGAAGCTTTCTTT.

Only a few counts were recorded for this clone. This chain joins TRBV5-1 and TRBJ1-2; TRBD1 might be the D (6 bases). V gave up 0 bases and J gave up 8 bases, with 14 bases separating them. Germline V lookup: CDR1 SGHRS, CDR2 YFSETQ. The CDR3 has 14 amino acids. The CDR3 DNA follows: TGCGCCAGCAGCTTGGGAAACAGGGCGCAAGGCTACACCTTC. This codes for CASSLGNRAQGYTF.

This clone was recorded a few times. The chain uses TRBV18 and TRBJ1-2; D is unclear. Germline CDR1 reads KGHSH; CDR2 reads LQKENI. The CDR3 has 14 amino acids. V lost 2 bases and J 2 bases, leaving 9 bases between the germline ends. The CDR3, as DNA: TGTGCCAGCTCACCAGAGGCTGGGAACTATGGCTACACCTTC. Its translation: CASSPEAGNYGYTF.

V usage is TRBV28 and J usage is TRBJ1-1; D gene unclear. V was cut by 2 bases and J by 0 bases, with 7 bases left in between. CDR1 and CDR2 from the germline V gene are MDHEN and SYDVKM. The CDR3 length is 14 residues. The CDR3 sequence is CASSLLRMNTEAFF. Written as DNA, the CDR3 is TGTGCCAGCAGTTTACTGCGCATGAACACTGAAGCTTTCTTT.

The rearrangement joins TRBV7-3 to TRBJ2-3; a weak D match, TRBD1 (6 bases). V shed 4 bases and J shed 4 bases, with 15 bases lying between them. This CDR3 spans 15 amino acids. The germline V gene has CDR1 SGHTA and CDR2 FQGTGA. DNA for the CDR3: TGTGCCAGCAGCTCGCTCGTAGGGGGACCAGATACGCAGTATTTT. Protein: CASSSLVGGPDTQYF.

This clone has only one observation. The chain carries TRBV2 and TRBJ1-1, with D hard to call. There are 13 residues in the CDR3. The V gene's germline CDR1 is SNHLY and CDR2 FYNNEI. The V and J ends lost 2 bases and 3 bases respectively, with 7 bases between them. CDR3 residues: CASSEQMDTEAFF. CDR3 in DNA: TGTGCCAGCAGTGAACAGATGGACACTGAAGCTTTCTTT.

The CDR3 loop is CAISRNTGELFF. CDR3 DNA: TGTGCCATCAGCAGAAACACCGGGGAGCTGTTTTTT. The chain links TRBV10-3 to TRBJ2-2; D is unclear. Germline CDR1 ENHRY, CDR2 SYGVKD. V lost 6 bases to trimming and J lost 2 bases, with 4 bases between them. The length of the CDR3 is 12 residues.

The chain employs TRBV4-2 and TRBJ2-3, with TRBD2 matching over 8 bases. The CDR3 loop spans 18 amino acids. Trimming at V came to 1 base and at J to 3 bases, leaving 12 bases not matched to a gene. Germline assignment: CDR1 LGHNA and CDR2 YNFKEQ. CDR3 region: CASSQVLGLGSITDTQYF. The DNA of the CDR3 is TGTGCCAGCAGCCAAGTTTTGGGACTAGGATCGATTACAGATACGCAGTATTTT.

This sequence joins TRBV30 and TRBJ2-6, with 8 bases fitting TRBD1. CDR3 length equals 18 residues. The ends lost 3 bases at V and 0 bases at J; junction bases unmatched: 10. Germline CDR1 reads GTSNPN; CDR2 reads SVGIG (reference sequence). The CDR3 sequence is CAWSEGQARPSGANVLTF. CDR3 nucleotide sequence: TGTGCCTGGAGCGAGGGACAGGCTCGCCCCTCTGGGGCCAACGTCCTGACTTTC.

The chain combines TRBV9 with TRBJ2-7; TRBD2 matches at 9 bases. Germline V gene data show CDR1 as SGDLS and CDR2 as YYNGEE. V lost 2 bases, J lost 7 bases, and 22 bases stayed unmatched. This CDR3 is built from 19 residues. Here the CDR3 reads CASSVDYGIGTSPAREQYF. In nucleotides, the CDR3 is TGTGCCAGCAGCGTCGATTATGGGATCGGGACTAGCCCAGCGCGGGAGCAGTACTTC.

This clone was recorded only once. The chain recombines TRBV6-1 with TRBJ1-2; the D gene is possibly TRBD1 (5 bases). This CDR3 comprises 15 residues. Trimming removed 4 bases at V and 0 bases at J, with 12 bases between. Germline CDR1 reads MNHNS; CDR2 reads SASEGT. This CDR3 reads CASSVGDSANYGYTF. CDR3 DNA sequence: TGTGCCAGCAGTGTCGGAGACAGCGCTAACTATGGCTACACCTTC.